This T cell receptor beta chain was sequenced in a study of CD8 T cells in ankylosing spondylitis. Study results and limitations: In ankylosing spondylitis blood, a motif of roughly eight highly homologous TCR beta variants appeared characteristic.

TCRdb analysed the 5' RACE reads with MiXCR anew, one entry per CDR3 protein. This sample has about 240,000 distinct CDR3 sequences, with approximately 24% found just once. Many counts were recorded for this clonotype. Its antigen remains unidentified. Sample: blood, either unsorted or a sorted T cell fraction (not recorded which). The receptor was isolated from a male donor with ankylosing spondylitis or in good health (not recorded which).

The CDR3 reads CSAREPPYEQYF. The DNA for the CDR3 is TGCAGTGCTCGGGAGCCCCCGTACGAGCAGTACTTC. The chain carries TRBV20-1 and TRBJ2-7; D is possibly TRBD2 (6 bases). CDR3 length: 12 residues. Germline CDR1 and CDR2: DFQATT and SNEGSKA (reference sequence). The V and J ends lost 5 bases and 4 bases respectively, with 12 bases between them.